This T cell receptor (beta chain) was sequenced during a study of T cell responses to AZD1222 COVID-19 vaccine (dated by TCRdb to about 2021). Study-level background: AZD1222 recipients given second doses at about 4 weeks or at about 12 weeks were pooled, since spike-specific TCR depth and breadth were not found to differ between the two schedules. Enrollment into the trials was organized by age into subgroups of 18-55, 56-69 and 70-plus years, and those subgroups contained approximately 150, 30 and 60 TCR-sequenced participants, respectively. A total of about 230 trial participants underwent TCR sequencing, of whom around 200 received two doses of AZD1222 and about 25 received two doses of the MenACWY control vaccine. Results the study describes overall, beyond this receptor: Vaccine-associated CD4 TCRs spanned the whole spike protein, with dominant responses in regions 160-218 and 743-854. Epitopes outside the regions mutated in the B.1.351 and B.1.1.7 variants were reportedly recognized by nearly half of the unique spike-specific TCRs. The 56-69-year group was small, and its depth increase did not reach significance, likely because of low power. Conclusions about previously exposed vaccinees were limited because only six AZD1222 recipients were SARS-CoV-2 seropositive at baseline. A significant rise in spike-specific TCR breadth and depth was observed after two AZD1222 doses relative to day 0 and relative to MenACWY recipients. Because no day 14 peak-response samples were available, repertoires were characterized only after the peak T cell response. Participants were mostly white British, with more females than males. The authors suggested clonal diversity may have been underestimated.

According to the study, the label for this sample's time point signals: baseline before first vaccination. The vaccinee samples were drawn from two UK trials, COV001 and COV002, one of which was a single-blind randomized controlled phase 2/3 trial testing AZD1222 (ChAdOx1 nCoV-19) in healthy adults. For TCRbeta chain sequencing, PBMC samples from trial participants were taken at day 0 and at day 28 after the second dose. V is pared back by 6 bases and J by 7 bases, with 13 bases lying between the germline termini. The CDR3 has 13 amino acids, counting the end cysteine and phenylalanine. The retained sequence is limited to the CDR3, 39 bases, with the frame set at the first base. Turning to this clone: What antigen it recognizes has not been identified. There are no base qualities to consult, and no much larger clone falls within one base.

The CDR3 regions of human TCRbeta chains were subjected to immunosequencing. For the original study's pipeline: TCRs in the repertoires were matched against a reference library of SARS-CoV-2-specific TCRs that had been generated with the MIRA antigen-specificity platform. Breadth was defined as the fraction of unique TCRs that were SARS-CoV-2-associated, and depth was defined as the fraction of total T cells that were SARS-CoV-2-associated. Each spike-specific TCR was assigned to its reactive spike region and to a CD4 or CD8 class using the MIRA data. Log10-transformed breadth and depth values were compared by one-way ANOVA with Sidak's multiple comparisons tests. TCRdb mirrors the immuneACCESS table, restricted to in-frame sequences. Some clones are absent from its copies; in checked studies, under half trace to an unresolved V gene, and the reason for the others is unknown. The DNA gave D and trimming, while V, J and clone size come from that table. This sample is represented by about 110,000 clones; 75% to 90% of them were singletons. The ten largest clones add up to 3.5% to 5% of the sample.

This receptor chain uses TRBV12-3 or TRBV12-4 and TRBJ1-5, with no reliable assignment of the D segment. Source: peripheral blood, taken on day 0 of AZD1222 vaccination. This TCR was sampled from an adult in good health. The nucleotide sequence reads TGTGCCAGCAGCCCGGCGTCAATACAGCCCCAGCATTTT. Its translation reads: CASSPASIQPQHF.